This T cell receptor (beta chain) was sequenced in a study of human T cells and chemical hapten exposure. Study-wide context: Among samples, TCR yields varied mainly because of small differences in pooled library volume.

Trimming took off 4 bases at V and 1 base at J, with 7 bases between the two ends. The CDR3 has 13 residues. The V gene's germline CDR1 is LGHNA and CDR2 YNFKEQ. Unfractionated whole blood yielded total RNA. Individual cDNA molecules had unique molecular identifiers attached to them by the library. TCRdb called the reads again in MiXCR, with one record for every CDR3 protein. In the table there are 2,500 to 4,000 distinct CDR3 sequences, 49% of which are singletons. The J gene is TRBJ2-5, the V gene TRBV4-2; D ambiguous. This TCR was sampled from a human donor who had alopecia or was a healthy volunteer (not recorded which). Some clones in this sample may be carry-over from other donors' samples. This table probably holds off-target reads from a library built for another chain. Sequencing input: whole blood. In DNA form, the CDR3 reads TGTGCCAGCAGCCTAACAGTCCAAGAGACCCAGTACTTC. Protein product: CASSLTVQETQYF.